This TCR beta chain comes out of a study of T-cell reconstitution after alpha-beta-depleted transplantation in children. The authors prepared the TCRbeta library with unique molecular identifiers. Via MiXCR, TCRdb re-called the PCR reads, giving one row per CDR3 protein. The table lists 500,000 to 750,000 distinct CDR3 sequences, 25% to 30% of them singletons. Germline-derived CDR1 and CDR2 are SGHDT and YYEEEE. The CDR3 loop spans 14 amino acids. V was shortened by 5 bases and J by 0 bases, with 9 bases between the two germline ends. This chain uses TRBV5-6 with TRBJ2-4; no firm D call. The sequenced sample was PBMCs, obtained before TCRalphabeta/CD19-depleted stem cell transplant. The sequence derives from a boy less than two years old with Wiskott-Aldrich syndrome, due to receive a stem cell transplant. The CDR3 nucleotides read TGTGCCAGCAGTGACCGTTTAGCCAAAAACATTCAGTACTTC. Translated: CASSDRLAKNIQYF.